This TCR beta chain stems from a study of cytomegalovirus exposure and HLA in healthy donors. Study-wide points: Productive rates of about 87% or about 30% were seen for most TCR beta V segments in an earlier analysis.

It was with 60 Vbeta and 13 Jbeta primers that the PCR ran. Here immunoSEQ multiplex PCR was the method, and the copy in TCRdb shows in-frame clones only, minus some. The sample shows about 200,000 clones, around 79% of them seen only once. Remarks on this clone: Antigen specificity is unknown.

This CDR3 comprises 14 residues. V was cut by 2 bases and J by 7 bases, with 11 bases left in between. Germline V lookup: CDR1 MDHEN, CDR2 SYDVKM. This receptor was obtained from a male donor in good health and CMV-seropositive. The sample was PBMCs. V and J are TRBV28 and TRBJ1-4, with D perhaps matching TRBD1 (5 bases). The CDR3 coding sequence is TGTGCCAGCAGTTTAAGGGTTAGGGGTGAAAAACTGTTTTTT. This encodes CASSLRVRGEKLFF.